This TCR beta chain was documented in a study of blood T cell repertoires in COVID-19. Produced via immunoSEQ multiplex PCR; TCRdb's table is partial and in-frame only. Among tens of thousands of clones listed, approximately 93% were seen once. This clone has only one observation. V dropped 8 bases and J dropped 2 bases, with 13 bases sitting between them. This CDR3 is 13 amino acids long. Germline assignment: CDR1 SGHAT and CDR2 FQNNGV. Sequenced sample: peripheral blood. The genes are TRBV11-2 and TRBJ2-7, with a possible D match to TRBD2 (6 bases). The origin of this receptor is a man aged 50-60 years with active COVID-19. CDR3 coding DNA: TGTGCCAGCGCCTCGGGCGGGACCTACGAGCAGTACTTC. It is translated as CASASGGTYEQYF.